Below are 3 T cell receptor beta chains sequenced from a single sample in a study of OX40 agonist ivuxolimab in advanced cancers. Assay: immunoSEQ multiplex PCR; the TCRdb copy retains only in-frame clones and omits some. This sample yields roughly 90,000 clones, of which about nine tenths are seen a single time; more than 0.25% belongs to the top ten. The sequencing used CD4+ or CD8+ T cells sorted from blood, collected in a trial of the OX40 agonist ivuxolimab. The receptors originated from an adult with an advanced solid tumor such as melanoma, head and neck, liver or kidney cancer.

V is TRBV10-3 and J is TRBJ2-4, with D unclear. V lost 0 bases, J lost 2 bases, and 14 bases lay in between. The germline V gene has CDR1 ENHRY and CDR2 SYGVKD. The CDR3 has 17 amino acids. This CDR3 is CAISESPRAETKNIQYF. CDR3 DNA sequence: TGTGCCATCAGTGAGTCTCCCCGGGCAGAGACCAAAAACATTCAGTACTTC.

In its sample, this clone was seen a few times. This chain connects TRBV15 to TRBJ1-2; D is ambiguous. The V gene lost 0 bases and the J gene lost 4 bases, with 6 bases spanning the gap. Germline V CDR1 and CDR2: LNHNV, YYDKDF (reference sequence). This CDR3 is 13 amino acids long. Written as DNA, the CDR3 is TGTGCCACCAGCAGAGATCCGTTCTATGGCTACACCTTC. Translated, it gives CATSRDPFYGYTF.

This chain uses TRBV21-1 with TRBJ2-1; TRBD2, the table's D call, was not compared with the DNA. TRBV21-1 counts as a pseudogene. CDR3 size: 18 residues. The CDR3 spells CASSALVWRAISYNEQFF. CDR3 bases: TGTGCCAGCAGCGCCCTCGTATGGCGGGCGATCTCCTACAATGAGCAGTTCTTC.